This T cell receptor (beta chain) was captured by sequencing in a study of post-analysis software for immune sequencing data. TCR beta cDNA libraries included unique molecular identifiers. TCRdb reprocessed the PCR reads with MiXCR, giving one entry per CDR3 protein. This table holds 600,000 to 700,000 distinct CDR3 sequences, approximately 60% found once. This clonotype was observed a handful of times. What it binds is unknown. In germline, CDR1 is DFQATT, CDR2 SNEGSKA (reference sequence). This CDR3 is 13 amino acids long. V lost 6 bases and J 3 bases, leaving 13 bases between the germline ends. Study-wide results and limits: Patients used about five TRBV segments, including TRBV5-6, TRBV5-1 and TRBV20-1, more often than controls.

The TCR was taken from a girl aged 2 to 9 with multiple sclerosis. The sample was blood. The gene calls are TRBV20-1 and TRBJ2-3; D gene uncertain. CDR3 loop: CSATGGETDTQYF. The CDR3 region has the DNA TGCAGTGCCACGGGCGGCGAGACAGATACGCAGTATTTT.